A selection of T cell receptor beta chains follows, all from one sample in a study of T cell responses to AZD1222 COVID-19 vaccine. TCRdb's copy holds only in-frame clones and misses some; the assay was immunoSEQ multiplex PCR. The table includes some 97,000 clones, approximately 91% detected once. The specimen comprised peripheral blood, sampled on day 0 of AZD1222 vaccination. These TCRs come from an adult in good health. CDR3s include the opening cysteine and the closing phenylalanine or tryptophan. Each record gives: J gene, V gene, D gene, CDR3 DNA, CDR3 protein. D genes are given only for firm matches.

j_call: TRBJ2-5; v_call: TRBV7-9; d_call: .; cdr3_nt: TGTGCCAGCAGCTTAGCGCGAGGAAGCCAAGAGACCCAGTACTTC; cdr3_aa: CASSLARGSQETQYF
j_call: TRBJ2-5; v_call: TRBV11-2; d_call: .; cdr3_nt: TGTGCCAGCAGCTTGCGCAGGGCCGAGACCCAGTACTTC; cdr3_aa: CASSLRRAETQYF
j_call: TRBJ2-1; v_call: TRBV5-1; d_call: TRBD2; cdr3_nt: TGCGCCAGCAGCAGGACTAGCGGGATAAATGAGCAGTTCTTC; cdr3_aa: CASSRTSGINEQFF
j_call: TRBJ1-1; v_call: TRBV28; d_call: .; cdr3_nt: TGTGCCAGCAGTTTATTTGGGAACACTGAAGCTTTCTTT; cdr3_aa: CASSLFGNTEAFF
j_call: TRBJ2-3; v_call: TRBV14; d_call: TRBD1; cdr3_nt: TGTGCCAGCGGGGGGACAGGGGTATCGACGCAGTATTTT; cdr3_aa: CASGGTGVSTQYF
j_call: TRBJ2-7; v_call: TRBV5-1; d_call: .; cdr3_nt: TGCGCCAGCAGCTACGGGACAAGCGGCTCTGAAAGCTCCTACGAGCAGTACTTC; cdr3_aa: CASSYGTSGSESSYEQYF
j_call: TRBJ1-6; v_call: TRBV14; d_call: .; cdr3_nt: TGTGCCAGCAGCCAAGGCCCCAATTCACCCCTCCACTTT; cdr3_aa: CASSQGPNSPLHF
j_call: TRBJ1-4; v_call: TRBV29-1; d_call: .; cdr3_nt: TGCAGCGGTACTACAGGGTTGTATGAAAAACTGTTTTTT; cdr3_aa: CSGTTGLYEKLFF
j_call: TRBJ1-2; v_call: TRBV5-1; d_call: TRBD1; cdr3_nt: TGCGCCAGCAGCCGCAGACAGGGGGGTCCAAACTATGGCTACACCTTC; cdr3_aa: CASSRRQGGPNYGYTF
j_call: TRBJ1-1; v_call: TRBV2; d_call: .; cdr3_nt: TGTGCCAGCAGTTGGGAGAACCAAGCTTTCTTT; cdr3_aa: CASSWENQAFF
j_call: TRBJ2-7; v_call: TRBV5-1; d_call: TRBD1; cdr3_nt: TGCGCCAGCAGCCCTGGACAGGGAGCCTACGAGCAGTACTTC; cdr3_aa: CASSPGQGAYEQYF